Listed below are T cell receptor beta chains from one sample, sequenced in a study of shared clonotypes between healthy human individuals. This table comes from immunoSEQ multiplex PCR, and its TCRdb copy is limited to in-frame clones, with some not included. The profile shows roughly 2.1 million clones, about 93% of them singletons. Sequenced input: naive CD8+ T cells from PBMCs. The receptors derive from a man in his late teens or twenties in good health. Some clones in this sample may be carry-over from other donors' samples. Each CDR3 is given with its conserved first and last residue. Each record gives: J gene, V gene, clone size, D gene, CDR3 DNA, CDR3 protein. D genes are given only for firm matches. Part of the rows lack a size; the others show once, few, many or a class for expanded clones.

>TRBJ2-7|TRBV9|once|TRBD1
TGTGCCAGCAGCGGAAGGGACAGAGCCTACGAGCAGTACTTC
CASSGRDRAYEQYF
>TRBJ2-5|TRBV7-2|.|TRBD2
TGTGCCAGCAGCTTAGTTACAGCGGGAGACGAGCGAGAGACCCAGTACTTC
CASSLVTAGDERETQYF
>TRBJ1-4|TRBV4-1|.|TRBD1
TGCGCCAGCAGCCAGGCGAATCGACAGGGACCTAATGAAAAACTGTTTTTT
CASSQANRQGPNEKLFF
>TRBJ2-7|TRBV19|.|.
TGTGCCAGTACCGCGGGGTATTCCCCTTACGAGCAGTACTTC
CASTAGYSPYEQYF
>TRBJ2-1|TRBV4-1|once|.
TGCGCCAGCAGCCCCTCAGGGAATCCCTACAATGAGCAGTTCTTC
CASSPSGNPYNEQFF
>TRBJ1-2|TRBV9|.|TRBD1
TGTGCCAGCACCCAGGGGGGGGAGGGCTATGGCTACACCTTC
CASTQGGEGYGYTF
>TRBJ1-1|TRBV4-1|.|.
TGCGCCAGCAGCCACCGGGGGAACATGAACACTGAAGCTTTCTTT
CASSHRGNMNTEAFF
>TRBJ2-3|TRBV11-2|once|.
TGTGCCAGCAGCTCGCGCGAAGGGAGCGATACGCAGTATTTT
CASSSREGSDTQYF
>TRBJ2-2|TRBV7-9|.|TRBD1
TGTGCCAGCAGTCGGCAGGGGGACACCGGGGAGCTGTTTTTT
CASSRQGDTGELFF
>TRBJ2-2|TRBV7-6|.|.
TGTGCCAGCAGCTTATCCATTACGAACACCGGGGAGCTGTTTTTT
CASSLSITNTGELFF
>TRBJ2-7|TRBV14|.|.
TGTGCCAGCAGCCCCCTTGGGGGACGGGAATACTACGAGCAGTACTTC
CASSPLGGREYYEQYF
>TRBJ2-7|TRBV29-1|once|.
TGCAGCGGCAACAGGGTCTCCTACGAGCAGTACTTC
CSGNRVSYEQYF
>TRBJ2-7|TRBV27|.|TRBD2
TGTGCCAGCAGTTCCCCGTCGACTAGCGGGAGTACCTACGAGCAGTACTTC
CASSSPSTSGSTYEQYF
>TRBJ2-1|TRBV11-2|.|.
TGTGCCAGCAGCTTACGACTAGAACCGGATGAGCAGTTCTTC
CASSLRLEPDEQFF
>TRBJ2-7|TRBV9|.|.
TGTGCCAGCAGCGTTTGGACGGACTCCTACGAGCAGTACTTC
CASSVWTDSYEQYF
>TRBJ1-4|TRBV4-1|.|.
TGCGCCAGCAGCCAAGATACCGGGGTAGGGCGAGGTAATGAAAAACTGTTTTTT
CASSQDTGVGRGNEKLFF
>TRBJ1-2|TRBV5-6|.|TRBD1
TGTGCCAGCAGCCCCGGGACAGGGGCCCCTGGCTACACCTTC
CASSPGTGAPGYTF
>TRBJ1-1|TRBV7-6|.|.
TGTGCCAGCAGCTTAGTGAGTGGGGCCCTGAGCACTGAAGCTTTCTTT
CASSLVSGALSTEAFF
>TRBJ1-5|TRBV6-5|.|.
TGTGCCGCCGGGGGGGGGAACAATCAGCCCCAGCATTTT
CAAGGGNNQPQHF
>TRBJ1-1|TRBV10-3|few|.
TGTGCCATCAGTGAGCCGAACACTCAAGCTTTCTTT
CAISEPNTQAFF
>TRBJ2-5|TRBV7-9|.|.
TGTGCCAGCAGCTCGACCACGGGGGACGCCCCCGAAACCCAGTACTTC
CASSSTTGDAPETQYF
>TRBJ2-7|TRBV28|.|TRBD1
TGTGCCAGCAGTTCGGACAGGGTAGGTGCCTACGAGCAGTACTTC
CASSSDRVGAYEQYF
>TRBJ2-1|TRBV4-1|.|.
TGCGCCAGCAGCCAACACCCATTACCGGGACCCGGCTCCTACAATGAGCAGTTCTTC
CASSQHPLPGPGSYNEQFF
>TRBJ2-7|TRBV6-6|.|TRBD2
TGTGCCAGCAGCCCCCGCGGGAGGACCTACGAGCAGTACTTC
CASSPRGRTYEQYF
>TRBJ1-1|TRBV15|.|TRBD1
TGTGCCACCAGCACCCGGGTCGTTCAGGGGGGGGCTTTCTTT
CATSTRVVQGGAFF
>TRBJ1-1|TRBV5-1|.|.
TGCGCCAGCACTACAGGCAGGAGGGAAGGGAACACTGAAGCTTTCTTT
CASTTGRREGNTEAFF
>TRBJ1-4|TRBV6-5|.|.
TGTGCCAGCAGTTATAAGATTTTAGGGGGAAAACTGTTTTTT
CASSYKILGGKLFF
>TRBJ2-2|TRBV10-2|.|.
TGCGCCAGCAGTTTTGGGACTGCGAACACCGGGGAGCTGTTTTTT
CASSFGTANTGELFF
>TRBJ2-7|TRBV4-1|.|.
TGCGCCAGCAGCCAAGAACCAGGGTCCGGGGACGAGCAGTACTTC
CASSQEPGSGDEQYF
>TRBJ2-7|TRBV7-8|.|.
TGTGCCAGCAGCTATGGTCCGGCGTTGGAGCAGTACTTC
CASSYGPALEQYF
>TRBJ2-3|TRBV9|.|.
TGTGCCAGCAGTGAAGGGGTTGCGCAGTATTTT
CASSEGVAQYF
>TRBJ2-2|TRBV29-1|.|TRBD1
TGCAGCGCCCGGACAGGGCGGAACACCGGGGAGCTGTTTTTT
CSARTGRNTGELFF
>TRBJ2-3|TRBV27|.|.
TGTGCCAGCAGTCTCGGAGATACGCAGTATTTT
CASSLGDTQYF
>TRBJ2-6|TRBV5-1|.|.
TGCGCCAGCAGCTTTTGGCCGGGAGCCCCCTCTGGGGCCAACGTCCTGACTTTC
CASSFWPGAPSGANVLTF
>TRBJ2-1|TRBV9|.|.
TGTGCCAGCAGCGTAGAATCTAGCTGGCTGTTCTTC
CASSVESSWLFF
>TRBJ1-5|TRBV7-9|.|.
TGTGCCAGCAGCTTAGGGGGAACAGGTACCCAGCCCCAGCATTTT
CASSLGGTGTQPQHF
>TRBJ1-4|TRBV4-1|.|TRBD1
TGCGCCAGCAGCCATGTCGGGACAGCAACTAATGAAAAACTGTTTTTT
CASSHVGTATNEKLFF
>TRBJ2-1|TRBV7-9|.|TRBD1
TGTGCCAGCAGCGCGCAGGGGGACAATTTACAATATGAGCAGTTCTTC
CASSAQGDNLQYEQFF
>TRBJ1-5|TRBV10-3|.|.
TGTGCCACCCGGGGGGGTAGCAATCAGCCCCAGCATTTT
CATRGGSNQPQHF
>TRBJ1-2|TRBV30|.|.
TGTGCCTGGAGTTCGGGACGGCTCTATGGCTACACCTTC
CAWSSGRLYGYTF
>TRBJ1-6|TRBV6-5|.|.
TGTGCCAGCAGTTACTTTCGGGAGAATTCACCCCTCCACTTT
CASSYFRENSPLHF
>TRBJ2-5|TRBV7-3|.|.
TGTGCCAGCAGCTTAGGGGGGCCTGAGTACCAAGAGACCCAGTACTTC
CASSLGGPEYQETQYF
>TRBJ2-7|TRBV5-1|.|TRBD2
TGCGCCAGCAGCGCGGGAGGAATCCAGGCCTACGAGCAGTACTTC
CASSAGGIQAYEQYF
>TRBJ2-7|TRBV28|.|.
TGTGCCAGCAGTTTATACCCGCGCACCCCCTACGAGCAGTACTTC
CASSLYPRTPYEQYF
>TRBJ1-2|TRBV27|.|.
TGTGCCAGCACCGGTCAGGCGGGGGGGCTTATCTATGGCTACACCTTC
CASTGQAGGLIYGYTF
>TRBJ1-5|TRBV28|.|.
TGTGCCAGCAGCCCAAGGACCCGGCGGGGACAGCCCCAGCATTTT
CASSPRTRRGQPQHF
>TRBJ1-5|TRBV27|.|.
TGTGCCAGCAGTTTATCACAGGGAATCAATCAGCCCCAGCATTTT
CASSLSQGINQPQHF
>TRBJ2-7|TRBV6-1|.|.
TGTGCCAGCAGTGAAGCTGGAAGGGTAAACTACGAGCAGTACTTC
CASSEAGRVNYEQYF
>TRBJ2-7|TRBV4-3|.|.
TGCGCCAGCAGCCAAGAAGAAAGGGCGGAGGGGGAAAGCGAGCAGTACTTC
CASSQEERAEGESEQYF
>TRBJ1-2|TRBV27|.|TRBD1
TGTGCCAGCAGTTCACCGGGACAGGGGGCGTATGGCTACACCTTC
CASSSPGQGAYGYTF
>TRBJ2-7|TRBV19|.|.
TGTGCCAGTAGTATGGGCGGGTGGAGCTCCTACGAGCAGTACTTC
CASSMGGWSSYEQYF
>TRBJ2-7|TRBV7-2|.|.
TGTGCCAGCAGCTTAGTTCCAGCGACCTACGAGCAGTACTTC
CASSLVPATYEQYF
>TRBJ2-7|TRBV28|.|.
TGTGCCAGCAGTTTACCGGGGTCGAACGAGCAGTACTTC
CASSLPGSNEQYF
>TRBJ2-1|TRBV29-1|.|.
TGCAGCGTGACTCCCCACAGGGTTAATGAGCAGTTCTTC
CSVTPHRVNEQFF
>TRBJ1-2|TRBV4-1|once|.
TGCGCCAGCAGCCAAGATCCAGGGAATGGCTATGGCTACACCTTC
CASSQDPGNGYGYTF